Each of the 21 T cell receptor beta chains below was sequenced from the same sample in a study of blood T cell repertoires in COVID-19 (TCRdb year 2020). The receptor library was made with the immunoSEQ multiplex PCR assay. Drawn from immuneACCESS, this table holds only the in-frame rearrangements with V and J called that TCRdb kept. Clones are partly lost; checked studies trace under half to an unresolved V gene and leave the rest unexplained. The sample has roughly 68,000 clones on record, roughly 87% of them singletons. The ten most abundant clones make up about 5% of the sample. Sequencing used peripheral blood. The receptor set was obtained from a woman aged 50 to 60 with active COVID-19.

CDR3 nucleotides: TGTGCCAGCAGCGTAGAGGGCGCGGGAGTCTACGAGCAGTACTTC. Protein product: CASSVEGAGVYEQYF. The chain is built from TRBV9 and TRBJ2-7; 7 bases align to TRBD2. Germline V gene lookup returns CDR1 SGDLS and CDR2 YYNGEE. This CDR3 spans 15 amino acids. The J segment lost 3 bases and the V segment lost 0 bases, leaving 6 bases of the junction unmatched.

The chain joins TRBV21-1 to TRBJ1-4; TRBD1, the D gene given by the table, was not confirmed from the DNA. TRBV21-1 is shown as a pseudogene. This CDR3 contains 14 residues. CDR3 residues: CASGQGEANEKLFF. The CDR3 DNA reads TGTGCCAGTGGACAGGGCGAAGCTAATGAAAAACTGTTTTTT.

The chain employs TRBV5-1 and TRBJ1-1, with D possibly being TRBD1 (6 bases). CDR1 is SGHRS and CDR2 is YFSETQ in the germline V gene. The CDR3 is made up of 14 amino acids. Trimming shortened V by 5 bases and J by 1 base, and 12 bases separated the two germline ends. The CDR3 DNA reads TGCGCCAGCAGTCGTCCGGGACAGAACACTGAAGCTTTCTTT. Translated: CASSRPGQNTEAFF.

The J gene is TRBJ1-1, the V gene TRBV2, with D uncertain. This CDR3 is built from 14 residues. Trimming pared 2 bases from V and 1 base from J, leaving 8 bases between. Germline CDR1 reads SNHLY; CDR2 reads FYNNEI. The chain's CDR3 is CASSELSENTEAFF. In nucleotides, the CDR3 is TGTGCCAGCAGTGAATTGTCAGAGAACACTGAAGCTTTCTTT.

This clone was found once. CDR3 nucleotide sequence: TGTGCCAGCATCCCGGACAGCCCATCTCGAGCTTTCTTT. Its translation is CASIPDSPSRAFF. This chain connects TRBV2 to TRBJ1-1, with a weak D call TRBD1 (6 bases). Germline V gene data show CDR1 as SNHLY and CDR2 as FYNNEI. Trimming left V 7 bases short and J 10 bases short, with 19 bases between. The CDR3 consists of 13 residues.

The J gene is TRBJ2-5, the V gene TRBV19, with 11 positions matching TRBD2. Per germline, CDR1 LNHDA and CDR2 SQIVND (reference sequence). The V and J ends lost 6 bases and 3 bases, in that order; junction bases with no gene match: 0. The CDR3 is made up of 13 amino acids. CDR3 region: CASRGLAEETQYF. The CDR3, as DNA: TGTGCCAGTAGGGGACTAGCGGAAGAGACCCAGTACTTC.

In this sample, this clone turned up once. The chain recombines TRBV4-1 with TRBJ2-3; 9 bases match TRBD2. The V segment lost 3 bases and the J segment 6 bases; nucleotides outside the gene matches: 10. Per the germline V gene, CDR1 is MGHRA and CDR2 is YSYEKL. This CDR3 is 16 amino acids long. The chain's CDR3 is CASSHLGASGADTQYF. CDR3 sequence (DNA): TGCGCCAGCAGCCACCTAGGGGCTAGCGGGGCCGATACGCAGTATTTT.

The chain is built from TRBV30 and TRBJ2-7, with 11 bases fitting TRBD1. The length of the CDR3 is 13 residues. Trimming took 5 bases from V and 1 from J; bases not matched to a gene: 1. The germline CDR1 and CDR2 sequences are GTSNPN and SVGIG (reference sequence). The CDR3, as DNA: TGTGCCTGGGGACAGGGGGCGTCCTACGAGCAGTACTTC. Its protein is CAWGQGASYEQYF.

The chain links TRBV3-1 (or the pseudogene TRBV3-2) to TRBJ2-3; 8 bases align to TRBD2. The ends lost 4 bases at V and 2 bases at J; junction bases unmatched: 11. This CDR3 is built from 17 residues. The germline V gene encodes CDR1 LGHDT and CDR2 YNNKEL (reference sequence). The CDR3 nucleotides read TGTGCCAGCAGCCTAGACCTAGGAGCGGGGGACACAGATACGCAGTATTTT. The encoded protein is CASSLDLGAGDTDTQYF.

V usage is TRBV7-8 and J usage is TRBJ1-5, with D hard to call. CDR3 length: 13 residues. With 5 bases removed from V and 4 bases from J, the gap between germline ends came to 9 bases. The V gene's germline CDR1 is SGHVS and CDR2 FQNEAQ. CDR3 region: CASSLQENQPQHF. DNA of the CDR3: TGTGCCAGCAGCCTCCAGGAAAATCAGCCCCAGCATTTT.

CDR3 sequence reads: CASSSDYRDFSGNTIYF. CDR3 bases: TGTGCCAGCAGCTCAGATTACCGGGACTTTTCCGGAAACACCATATATTTT. The chain links TRBV7-6 to TRBJ1-3, with a tentative D call TRBD1 (5 bases). Germline-derived CDR1 and CDR2 are SGHVS and FNYEAQ. V shed 4 bases and J shed 4 bases, with 20 bases lying between them. The CDR3 is made up of 17 amino acids.

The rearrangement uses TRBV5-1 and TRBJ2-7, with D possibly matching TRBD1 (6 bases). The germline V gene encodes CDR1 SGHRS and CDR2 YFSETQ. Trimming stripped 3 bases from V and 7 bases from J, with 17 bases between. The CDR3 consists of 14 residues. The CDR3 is CASSWQGPRWEQYF. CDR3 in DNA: TGCGCCAGCAGCTGGCAGGGGCCCCGTTGGGAGCAGTACTTC.

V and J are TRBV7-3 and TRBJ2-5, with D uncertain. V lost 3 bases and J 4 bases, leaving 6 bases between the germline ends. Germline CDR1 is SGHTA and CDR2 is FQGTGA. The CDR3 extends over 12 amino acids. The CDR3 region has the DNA TGTGCCAGCAGCTTGCCGGGAGAGACCCAGTACTTC. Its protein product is CASSLPGETQYF.

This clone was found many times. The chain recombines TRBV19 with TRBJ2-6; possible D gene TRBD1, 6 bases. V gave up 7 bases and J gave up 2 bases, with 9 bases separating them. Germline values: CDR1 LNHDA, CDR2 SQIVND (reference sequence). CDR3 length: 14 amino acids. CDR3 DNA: TGTGCCAGTATCAACAGGGCTGGGGCCAACGTCCTGACTTTC. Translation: CASINRAGANVLTF. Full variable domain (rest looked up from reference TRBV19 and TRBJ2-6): DGGITQSPKYLFRKEGQNVTLSCEQNLNHDAMYWYRQDPGQGLRLIYYSQIVNDFQKGDIAEGYSVSREKKESFPLTVTSAQKNPTAFYLCASINRAGANVLTFGAGSRLTVL.

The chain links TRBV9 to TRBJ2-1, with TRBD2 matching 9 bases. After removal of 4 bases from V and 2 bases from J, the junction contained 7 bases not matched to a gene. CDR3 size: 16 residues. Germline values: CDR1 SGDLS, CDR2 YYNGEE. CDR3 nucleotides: TGTGCCAGCAGCAAAGATGGCGGGAGGGCCTACAATGAGCAGTTCTTC. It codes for CASSKDGGRAYNEQFF.

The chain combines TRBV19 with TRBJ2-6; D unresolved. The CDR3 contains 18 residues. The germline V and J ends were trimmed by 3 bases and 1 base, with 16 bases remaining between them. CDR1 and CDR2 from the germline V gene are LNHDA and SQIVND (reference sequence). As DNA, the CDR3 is TGTGCCAGTAGTATCCAAGTGGCAGCGCAGTCTGGGGCCAACGTCCTGACTTTC. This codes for CASSIQVAAQSGANVLTF.

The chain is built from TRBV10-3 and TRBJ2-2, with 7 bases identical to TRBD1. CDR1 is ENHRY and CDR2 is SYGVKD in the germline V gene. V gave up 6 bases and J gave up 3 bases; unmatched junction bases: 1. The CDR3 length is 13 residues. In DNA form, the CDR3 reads TGTGCCATCAGGGGGACAGACACCGGGGAGCTGTTTTTT. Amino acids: CAIRGTDTGELFF.

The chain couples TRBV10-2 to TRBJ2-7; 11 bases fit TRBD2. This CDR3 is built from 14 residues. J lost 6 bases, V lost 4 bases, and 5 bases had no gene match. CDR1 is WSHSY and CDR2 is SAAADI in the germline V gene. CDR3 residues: CASSGASGGREQYF. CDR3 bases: TGCGCCAGCAGTGGGGCTAGCGGGGGGCGCGAGCAGTACTTC.

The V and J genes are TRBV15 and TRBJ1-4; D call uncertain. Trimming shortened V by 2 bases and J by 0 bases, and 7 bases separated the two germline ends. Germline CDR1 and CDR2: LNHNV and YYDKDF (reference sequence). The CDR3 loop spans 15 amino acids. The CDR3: CATSRLAATNEKLFF. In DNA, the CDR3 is TGTGCCACCAGCAGACTTGCGGCAACTAATGAAAAACTGTTTTTT.

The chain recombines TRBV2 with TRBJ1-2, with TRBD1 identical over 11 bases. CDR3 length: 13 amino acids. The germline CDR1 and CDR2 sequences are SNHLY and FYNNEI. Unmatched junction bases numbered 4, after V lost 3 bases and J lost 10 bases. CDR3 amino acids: CASSETGQGVYTF. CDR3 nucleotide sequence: TGTGCCAGCAGTGAGACGGGACAGGGGGTCTACACCTTC.

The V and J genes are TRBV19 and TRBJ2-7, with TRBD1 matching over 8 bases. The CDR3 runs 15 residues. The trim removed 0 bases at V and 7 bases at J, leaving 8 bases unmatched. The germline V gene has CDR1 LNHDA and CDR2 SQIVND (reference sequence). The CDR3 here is CASSIERRGPEEQYF. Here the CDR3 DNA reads TGTGCCAGTAGTATAGAGCGCAGGGGGCCAGAAGAGCAGTACTTC.